The following is a T cell receptor (beta chain) sequence with its context. Its antigen target is currently unknown. Qualities for individual bases were not recorded, and no much larger clone is one base off. From the cysteine through the phenylalanine, the CDR3 covers 13 amino acids. Here the CDR3 DNA is all that survives: 39 bases in frame from base 1. Compared with germline, V lacks 4 bases and J lacks 7 bases; bases without a gene match: 4. From the germline V gene, CDR1 is ENHRY and CDR2 is SYGVKD. RNA was extracted using the RNeasy kit, and roughly 0.5 to 1 ug of the RNA was reverse transcribed with random hexamers. The immunoSEQ multiplex PCR assay, covering 54 Vbeta and 13 Jbeta segments, was used to amplify TCR beta CDR3 regions. Bias from PCR amplification was corrected by using a synthetic template baseline for primer optimization and for computational correction. The original pipeline was this. Reads were assigned to V, D and J genes according to IMGT and analyzed in immunoSEQ Analyzer, with only productive sequences retained. Clonality was calculated as one minus the Shannon entropy normalized by log2 of the number of productive unique sequences. For each patient and control, public and private clones were evaluated within the 100 most prevalent clones. Susac-specific clones were defined as absent from healthy and MS cohorts, 850 to 1,300 published viral clones and other ImmuneACCESS disease sequences. The public reads were reanalyzed by TCRdb: fastp trimming at Q25, MiXCR alignment, in-frame beta chains only. Identical CDR3 proteins give one entry, which carries the most common genes and DNA. The V and J calls, along with clone size, are taken from TCRdb and not from the paper's own processing. The sample table contains under 85,000 distinct CDR3 sequences; only one count was recorded for about 94% of them. The ten biggest clones cover about 0.99% of the sample.

Peripheral blood CD8+ and CD4+ T cells from healthy donors, Susac syndrome patients and multiple sclerosis patients were profiled using high-throughput TCR beta sequencing. Susac syndrome patients met recently defined diagnostic criteria for definite or probable disease. Bulk CD8+ and CD4+ T cells were purified by magnetic negative isolation, whereas CD8+ TEMRA cells were enriched by FACS. Blood was drawn into EDTA tubes, processed within 24 hours, and PBMCs were isolated by density gradient centrifugation. PBMCs intended for TCR sequencing were frozen in liquid nitrogen and were later thawed in a 37 degrees C water bath. The sorted or isolated CD4+, CD8+ and CD8+ TEMRA cells had a purity of 90% or higher. The entry originates in a study of CD8 T cells in Susac syndrome (dated by TCRdb to about 2019). A note on the overall study: Among the sequenced Susac syndrome patients, six had clinically active disease and 8 or 9 were in clinical remission. The study compared CD8+ T cell repertoire clonality among over ten healthy donors, around 14 Susac syndrome patients and roughly 16 multiple sclerosis patients. Susac syndrome patients were therapy-naive, on corticosteroids (some also receiving IVIg), or on IVIg alone at blood withdrawal. Repertoire sequencing was used to test whether CD8+ T cell activation and differentiation in Susac syndrome was antigen driven. Broader findings and caveats from the paper: The TCR sequencing and HLA analysis was acknowledged to have included a relatively small number of individuals. Susac syndrome CD8+ repertoires showed clonal expansion, highest in CD8+ TEMRA cells and greater in clinically active than remitting patients. Under 20 and five Susac-specific public clones were found in the total CD8+ and CD8+ TEMRA repertoires, respectively.

This TCR derives from a human donor with Susac syndrome. The sequence is built from TRBV10-3 and TRBJ2-7, with 10 junctional bases fitting TRBD2. Specimen: CD8+ T cells from PBMCs. In nucleotides, the sequence is TGTGCCATCAGTGCCTCGGGACTAGCGGAGCAGTACTTC. Its amino acids are CAISASGLAEQYF.